This T cell receptor (beta chain) originates from a study of cytomegalovirus exposure and HLA in healthy donors. The PCR had 60 Vbeta and 13 Jbeta primers. Some clones are missing from TCRdb's copy, which holds only in-frame ones; the method was immunoSEQ multiplex PCR. The repertoire holds over 150,000 clones, around 79% seen once, with approximately 2.8% in the top ten. Study-level points and caveats: From TCR beta sequences, most subjects' HLA-A and HLA-B alleles were reportedly predicted accurately. Reports showed the classifier diagnosing cytomegalovirus status with high specificity and sensitivity.

A note on this clone: The antigen is unknown.

V shed 4 bases, J shed 3 bases, and the junction held 8 bases outside the gene matches. The CDR3 has 15 amino acids. CDR1 is KGHSH, CDR2 LQKENI, per germline. This TCR was sampled from a young man in good health and CMV-seronegative. The sample comprised PBMCs. The rearrangement joins TRBV18 to TRBJ1-2; TRBD1 matches 7 bases. This chain's CDR3 is CASSLNNDRDYGYTF. The CDR3 coding sequence is TGTGCCAGCTCACTTAACAACGACAGGGACTATGGCTACACCTTC.